Listed here are 3 T cell receptor beta chains from one sample, sequenced in a study of blood T cell repertoires in COVID-19. Repertoires were generated with immunoSEQ multiplex PCR, while TCRdb's copy carries only in-frame clones and drops some. The table lists hundreds of thousands of clones, 87% of them singletons, with 5.5% to 7% in the top ten. Sequencing was carried out using PBMCs or T cells enriched from blood (not recorded which). These receptors came from a woman aged 40-49 years who had recovered from COVID-19.

As for this clone: Within the sample, other DNA sequences also encode this same CDR3. The V and J genes are TRBV5-1 and TRBJ2-7, with D possibly matching TRBD2 (6 bases). This CDR3 comprises 14 residues. Per the germline V gene, CDR1 is SGHRS and CDR2 is YFSETQ. V lost 0 bases, J lost 1 base, and 8 bases lay in between. Written as DNA, the CDR3 is TGCGCCAGCAGCTTGGTTAGCGGTTCCTACGAGCAGTACTTC. It translates to CASSLVSGSYEQYF.

This clone was detected only a few times. J is TRBJ2-1 and V is TRBV5-4, with 8 bases fitting TRBD2. Per germline, CDR1 SGHNT and CDR2 YYREEE (reference sequence). Losses at the gene ends were 4 bases for V and 4 bases for J; bases not matched to a gene: 10. The CDR3 contains 16 residues. CDR3 bases: TGTGCCAGCAGCACGGACGTAGCGGGAAAATACAATGAGCAGTTCTTC. Translating it yields CASSTDVAGKYNEQFF.

This chain joins TRBV7-8 and TRBJ2-7; TRBD1 agrees at 7 bases. CDR1 SGHVS and CDR2 FQNEAQ come from the germline V gene. The CDR3 runs 15 residues. The J segment lost 5 bases and the V segment lost 0 bases, leaving 7 bases of the junction unmatched. This chain's CDR3 is CASSLARGRVDEQYF. The CDR3 DNA reads as TGTGCCAGCAGCTTAGCGAGGGGGCGGGTAGACGAGCAGTACTTC. Full variable domain (remainder filled in from reference TRBV7-8 and TRBJ2-7): GAGVSQSPRYKVAKRGQDVALRCDPISGHVSLFWYQQALGQGPEFLTYFQNEAQLDKSGLPSDRFFAERPEGSVSTLKIQRTQQEDSAVYLCASSLARGRVDEQYFGPGTRLTVT.